Listed below are T cell receptor beta chains from one sample, sequenced in a study of somatic mutations in cytotoxic T cells in rheumatoid arthritis. The protocol was immunoSEQ multiplex PCR, while the TCRdb copy is restricted to in-frame clones and leaves out a portion. The data show more than 15,000 clones, 73% seen once. Sequencing used CD8+ T cells sorted from blood. These receptors were collected from a woman aged 55 to 70 in good health. The CDR3 runs from the conserved cysteine through the conserved F or W. Fields, in order: D gene, J gene, V gene, clone size, CDR3 protein, CDR3 DNA. D genes are given only for firm matches. Clone size is shown for a subset of rows, as once, few, many or a class of expanded clone.

d_gene: .
j_gene: TRBJ1-1
v_gene: TRBV29-1
abundance: .
CDR3aa: CSAPGGAANTEAFF
CDR3nt: TGCAGCGCCCCGGGGGGGGCTGCGAACACTGAAGCTTTCTTT

d_gene: .
j_gene: TRBJ1-5
v_gene: TRBV19
abundance: .
CDR3aa: CASSILGTDEVGNQPQHF
CDR3nt: TGTGCCAGTAGTATTTTGGGGACGGACGAGGTGGGCAATCAGCCCCAGCATTTT

d_gene: .
j_gene: TRBJ1-1
v_gene: TRBV9
abundance: .
CDR3aa: CASSAGALGGMNTEAFF
CDR3nt: TGTGCCAGCAGCGCAGGCGCTCTAGGGGGTATGAACACTGAAGCTTTCTTT

d_gene: .
j_gene: TRBJ1-2
v_gene: TRBV5-1
abundance: .
CDR3aa: CASSPPDNYGYTF
CDR3nt: TGCGCCAGCAGCCCGCCCGATAACTATGGCTACACCTTC

d_gene: .
j_gene: TRBJ2-2
v_gene: TRBV6-4
abundance: .
CDR3aa: CASSLGDGRNTGELFF
CDR3nt: TGTGCCAGCAGTTTGGGTGATGGGCGAAACACCGGGGAGCTGTTTTTT

d_gene: TRBD1
j_gene: TRBJ2-7
v_gene: TRBV5-1
abundance: .
CDR3aa: CASSGDRTYEQYF
CDR3nt: TGCGCCAGCAGCGGGGACAGGACCTACGAGCAGTACTTC

d_gene: .
j_gene: TRBJ2-7
v_gene: TRBV25-1
abundance: .
CDR3aa: CASRMGGAEQYF
CDR3nt: TGTGCCAGCAGGATGGGGGGGGCCGAGCAGTACTTC

d_gene: TRBD2
j_gene: TRBJ2-1
v_gene: TRBV9
abundance: .
CDR3aa: CASSVEGLAGGPSNEQFF
CDR3nt: TGTGCCAGCAGCGTAGAAGGACTAGCGGGAGGGCCAAGCAATGAGCAGTTCTTC

d_gene: .
j_gene: TRBJ2-2
v_gene: TRBV7-9
abundance: .
CDR3aa: CASSRPGRANTGELFF
CDR3nt: TGTGCCAGCAGCCGTCCGGGCAGGGCGAACACCGGGGAGCTGTTTTTT

d_gene: .
j_gene: TRBJ2-7
v_gene: TRBV5-6
abundance: .
CDR3aa: CASSLDRVLAEQYF
CDR3nt: TGTGCCAGCAGCTTGGACAGGGTTCTCGCAGAGCAGTACTTC

d_gene: .
j_gene: TRBJ1-1
v_gene: TRBV29-1
abundance: .
CDR3aa: CSVGSDLPGISEAFF
CDR3nt: TGCAGCGTTGGATCAGACCTTCCGGGGATCTCTGAAGCTTTCTTT

d_gene: TRBD1
j_gene: TRBJ1-2
v_gene: TRBV7-9
abundance: .
CDR3aa: CASSAARQGYGYTF
CDR3nt: TGTGCCAGCAGCGCAGCCCGACAGGGCTATGGCTACACCTTC

d_gene: .
j_gene: TRBJ1-1
v_gene: TRBV9
abundance: few
CDR3aa: CASSPEAFF
CDR3nt: TGTGCCAGCAGCCCCGAAGCTTTCTTT

d_gene: .
j_gene: TRBJ2-1
v_gene: TRBV27
abundance: .
CDR3aa: CASSLSGENEQFF
CDR3nt: TGTGCCAGCAGTCTTTCCGGCGAGAATGAGCAGTTCTTC

d_gene: .
j_gene: TRBJ2-1
v_gene: TRBV6-4
abundance: .
CDR3aa: CASSDKAGTYNEQFF
CDR3nt: TGTGCCAGCAGTGATAAGGCAGGGACTTACAATGAGCAGTTCTTC

d_gene: .
j_gene: TRBJ2-7
v_gene: TRBV6-1
abundance: .
CDR3aa: CASSEGILDEQYF
CDR3nt: TGTGCCAGCAGTGAGGGGATCTTGGACGAGCAGTACTTC

d_gene: TRBD2
j_gene: TRBJ2-1
v_gene: TRBV27
abundance: .
CDR3aa: CASSSPLSGGPLSNEQFF
CDR3nt: TGTGCCAGCAGTTCCCCCCTATCGGGAGGGCCCCTTAGCAATGAGCAGTTCTTC

d_gene: .
j_gene: TRBJ2-7
v_gene: TRBV27
abundance: once
CDR3aa: CASSLRGPPDYEQYF
CDR3nt: TGTGCCAGCAGTCTTCGGGGACCTCCCGACTACGAGCAGTACTTC

d_gene: TRBD1
j_gene: TRBJ2-7
v_gene: TRBV11-2
abundance: .
CDR3aa: CASSLGGQGYEQYF
CDR3nt: TGTGCCAGCAGCTTAGGGGGACAGGGCTACGAGCAGTACTTC

d_gene: .
j_gene: TRBJ2-7
v_gene: TRBV5-4
abundance: .
CDR3aa: CASNPAVGDPYEQYF
CDR3nt: TGTGCCAGCAATCCTGCGGTGGGGGATCCCTACGAGCAGTACTTC

d_gene: .
j_gene: TRBJ1-1
v_gene: TRBV7-8
abundance: few
CDR3aa: CASTLERGKPEAFF
CDR3nt: TGTGCCAGCACCTTGGAGAGGGGGAAGCCTGAAGCTTTCTTT

d_gene: .
j_gene: TRBJ1-1
v_gene: TRBV2
abundance: .
CDR3aa: CASSEKGLTEAFF
CDR3nt: TGTGCCAGCAGTGAAAAGGGGCTCACTGAAGCTTTCTTT

d_gene: .
j_gene: TRBJ2-2
v_gene: TRBV6-1
abundance: .
CDR3aa: CASSEEGANTGELFF
CDR3nt: TGTGCCAGCAGTGAAGAGGGGGCGAACACCGGGGAGCTGTTTTTT

d_gene: .
j_gene: TRBJ1-5
v_gene: TRBV12-5
abundance: few
CDR3aa: CASASPDSSNQPQHF
CDR3nt: TGTGCTAGTGCCTCGCCCGACAGTAGCAATCAGCCCCAGCATTTT

d_gene: .
j_gene: TRBJ1-2
v_gene: TRBV29-1
abundance: once
CDR3aa: CSVEHVGRGDYGYTF
CDR3nt: TGCAGCGTTGAACATGTGGGGCGGGGGGACTATGGCTACACCTTC

d_gene: .
j_gene: TRBJ1-1
v_gene: TRBV10-3
abundance: few
CDR3aa: CAIRGMNTEAFF
CDR3nt: TGTGCCATCAGGGGTATGAACACTGAAGCTTTCTTT

d_gene: .
j_gene: TRBJ2-5
v_gene: TRBV7-9
abundance: .
CDR3aa: CASSEAVRGEETQYF
CDR3nt: TGTGCCAGCAGCGAAGCAGTCAGGGGAGAAGAGACCCAGTACTTC

d_gene: .
j_gene: TRBJ1-4
v_gene: TRBV7-6
abundance: .
CDR3aa: CASSLALKEKLFF
CDR3nt: TGTGCCAGCAGCTTAGCCCTCAAGGAAAAACTGTTTTTT

d_gene: TRBD1
j_gene: TRBJ1-2
v_gene: TRBV13
abundance: .
CDR3aa: CASSSRGQGRNGYTF
CDR3nt: TGTGCCAGCAGCTCCAGGGGACAGGGACGTAATGGCTACACCTTC

d_gene: .
j_gene: TRBJ1-1
v_gene: TRBV27
abundance: .
CDR3aa: CASSLSITAEAFF
CDR3nt: TGTGCCAGCAGTTTATCCATAACCGCTGAAGCTTTCTTT

d_gene: .
j_gene: TRBJ2-5
v_gene: TRBV4-1
abundance: .
CDR3aa: CASSHLGEWETQYF
CDR3nt: TGCGCCAGCAGCCACCTCGGGGAGTGGGAGACCCAGTACTTC

d_gene: .
j_gene: TRBJ1-1
v_gene: TRBV21-1
abundance: .
CDR3aa: CASSRRGLNTEAFF
CDR3nt: TGTGCCAGCAGCAGACGGGGTTTGAACACTGAAGCTTTCTTT

d_gene: .
j_gene: TRBJ1-6
v_gene: TRBV9
abundance: .
CDR3aa: CASSVEGNNSPLHF
CDR3nt: TGTGCCAGCAGCGTGGAGGGGAACAATTCACCCCTCCACTTT

d_gene: .
j_gene: TRBJ2-1
v_gene: TRBV5-6
abundance: large
CDR3aa: CASSRAMISSYNEQFF
CDR3nt: TGTGCCAGCAGCAGGGCGATGATCAGCTCCTACAATGAGCAGTTCTTC

d_gene: .
j_gene: TRBJ2-7
v_gene: TRBV19
abundance: few
CDR3aa: CASSPDDGSSYEQYF
CDR3nt: TGTGCCAGTAGCCCGGATGACGGAAGCTCCTACGAGCAGTACTTC

d_gene: .
j_gene: TRBJ1-1
v_gene: TRBV6-5
abundance: .
CDR3aa: CASTPGGTEAFF
CDR3nt: TGTGCCAGCACCCCCGGAGGGACTGAAGCTTTCTTT

d_gene: TRBD1
j_gene: TRBJ2-7
v_gene: TRBV5-4
abundance: .
CDR3aa: CASSYTGGSYEQYF
CDR3nt: TGTGCCAGCAGCTATACAGGGGGCAGCTACGAGCAGTACTTC

d_gene: .
j_gene: TRBJ2-1
v_gene: TRBV5-6
abundance: .
CDR3aa: CASSLAQYNEQFF
CDR3nt: TGTGCCAGCAGCTTGGCTCAGTACAATGAGCAGTTCTTC

d_gene: TRBD1
j_gene: TRBJ1-6
v_gene: TRBV4-1
abundance: few
CDR3aa: CASSQLHRGYSPLHF
CDR3nt: TGCGCCAGCAGCCAACTCCACAGGGGTTATTCACCCCTCCACTTT

d_gene: TRBD1
j_gene: TRBJ2-1
v_gene: TRBV9
abundance: .
CDR3aa: CASSDRQGPYNEQFF
CDR3nt: TGTGCCAGCAGCGACAGACAGGGACCCTACAATGAGCAGTTCTTC

d_gene: TRBD2
j_gene: TRBJ2-1
v_gene: TRBV30
abundance: .
CDR3aa: CAWTAGAPSEQFF
CDR3nt: TGTGCCTGGACGGCGGGAGCCCCCTCTGAGCAGTTCTTC

d_gene: TRBD2
j_gene: TRBJ2-7
v_gene: TRBV10-3
abundance: few
CDR3aa: CAISESIGLAKTKPIYEQYF
CDR3nt: TGTGCCATCAGTGAGTCGATAGGACTAGCGAAGACTAAACCAATCTACGAGCAGTACTTC

d_gene: .
j_gene: TRBJ2-1
v_gene: TRBV25-1
abundance: .
CDR3aa: CASTAGDEQFF
CDR3nt: TGTGCCAGCACGGCGGGCGATGAGCAGTTCTTC

d_gene: .
j_gene: TRBJ2-3
v_gene: TRBV27
abundance: .
CDR3aa: CASSFLGPYTDTQYF
CDR3nt: TGTGCCAGCAGCTTTCTTGGGCCCTACACAGATACGCAGTATTTT

d_gene: .
j_gene: TRBJ1-4
v_gene: TRBV9
abundance: .
CDR3aa: CASSVDGGSVEKLFF
CDR3nt: TGTGCCAGCAGCGTAGATGGGGGGAGCGTTGAAAAACTGTTTTTT

d_gene: .
j_gene: TRBJ1-5
v_gene: TRBV11-2
abundance: .
CDR3aa: CASSSYMGGNQPQHF
CDR3nt: TGTGCCAGCAGCTCCTATATGGGCGGCAATCAGCCCCAGCATTTT